This T cell receptor beta chain was identified in a study of T cell responses to AZD1222 COVID-19 vaccine. Study overall: Doses given second, at about 4 or about 12 weeks, were pooled. Points from the study as a whole: Per reports, nearly half of all spike-specific TCRs target regions that are unmutated in variants.

Sequencing used immunoSEQ multiplex PCR; TCRdb keeps in-frame clones, though not all of them. Counted here are about 130,000 clones, nearly 95% occurring once; the ten biggest clones make up around 0.91%. CDR1 and CDR2 (germline): SGHRS, YFSETQ. V lost 4 bases to trimming and J lost 0 bases, with 13 bases between them. This CDR3 has 15 residues. Details on this clone: Its antigen is currently unknown.

The specimen was peripheral blood, collected on day 0 of AZD1222 vaccination. V gene TRBV5-1 combines with J gene TRBJ1-1; D is unclear. The TCR sequence derives from an adult in good health. Here the CDR3 reads CASSPVGAMNTEAFF. In DNA form, the CDR3 reads TGCGCCAGCAGCCCCGTCGGTGCAATGAACACTGAAGCTTTCTTT.